Listed below are T cell receptor beta chains from one sample, sequenced in a study of PD-L1 blockade in urothelial cancer. The protocol was immunoSEQ multiplex PCR, while the TCRdb copy is restricted to in-frame clones and leaves out a portion. Of about 41,000 clones in the sample, about 85% were seen once. This specimen was PBMCs, taken around atezolizumab (anti-PD-L1) treatment. These receptors came from a man aged 65 to 85 with urothelial cancer. The CDR3 runs from the conserved cysteine through the conserved F or W. A D gene is named only where the DNA matches it firmly. Clone size is stated in some rows and not others, as once, few, many or a class when expanded.

TRBJ1-4 | TRBV5-1 | NA | NA | CASSFSGGGGEKLFF | TGCGCCAGCAGCTTTTCGGGGGGCGGCGGCGAAAAACTGTTTTTT
TRBJ2-7 | TRBV5-4 | NA | TRBD1 | CASSFRGRPYEQYF | TGTGCCAGCAGCTTTAGGGGGCGGCCCTACGAGCAGTACTTC
TRBJ2-5 | TRBV5-4 | once | NA | CASSSPLTQETQYF | TGTGCCAGCAGCTCGCCCCTGACTCAAGAGACCCAGTACTTC
TRBJ1-3 | TRBV5-4 | few | NA | CASSLGAGPGNTIYF | TGTGCCAGCAGCTTAGGCGCAGGGCCTGGAAACACCATATATTTT
TRBJ2-1 | TRBV11-3 | NA | NA | CASSPDSSYNEQFF | TGTGCCAGCAGCCCCGACAGCTCCTACAATGAGCAGTTCTTC
TRBJ2-2 | TRBV14 | NA | NA | CASSQGRYTGELFF | TGTGCCAGCAGCCAAGGGCGGTACACCGGGGAGCTGTTTTTT
TRBJ2-7 | TRBV2 | NA | TRBD1 | CASSWDTGGGLFEQYF | TGTGCCAGCAGTTGGGACACAGGGGGCGGATTGTTCGAGCAGTACTTC
TRBJ2-3 | TRBV5-1 | NA | TRBD2 | CASSWGLAGITDTQYF | TGCGCCAGCAGCTGGGGACTAGCGGGAATCACAGATACGCAGTATTTT
TRBJ2-1 | TRBV25-1 | NA | TRBD2 | CASSEPREGTREQFF | TGTGCCAGCAGTGAGCCCCGGGAGGGCACGAGGGAGCAGTTCTTC
TRBJ2-1 | TRBV11-3 | NA | NA | CASSLVDGRESYNEQFF | TGTGCCAGCAGCTTGGTTGACGGGAGAGAATCCTACAATGAGCAGTTCTTC
TRBJ1-5 | TRBV11-2 | NA | TRBD1 | CASSLEGGQPQHF | TGTGCCAGCAGCTTAGAAGGGGGCCAGCCCCAGCATTTT
TRBJ1-1 | TRBV2 | few | TRBD1 | CASSGDMGQRAFF | TGTGCCAGCAGTGGAGACATGGGACAGAGAGCTTTCTTT
TRBJ2-2 | TRBV5-1 | NA | NA | CASSSGDPANTGELFF | TGCGCCAGCAGCTCGGGGGACCCGGCAAACACCGGGGAGCTGTTTTTT
TRBJ1-1 | TRBV7-9 | once | NA | CASSLVPENTEAFF | TGTGCCAGCAGCTTAGTTCCAGAAAACACTGAAGCTTTCTTT
TRBJ2-2 | TRBV14 | NA | NA | CASSRDQGLLTGELFF | TGTGCCAGCAGCCGTGACCAGGGACTTCTCACCGGGGAGCTGTTTTTT
TRBJ2-5 | TRBV2 | once | TRBD2 | CASRGTSGALAQYF | TGTGCCAGCAGGGGGACTAGCGGAGCCTTGGCCCAGTACTTC
TRBJ2-2 | TRBV10-1 | few | TRBD1 | CASSESSTGVSGELFF | TGCGCCAGCAGTGAGTCGAGCACAGGGGTTTCCGGGGAGCTGTTTTTT
TRBJ2-7 | TRBV2 | NA | NA | CASHGLASYEQYF | TGTGCCAGCCATGGGCTAGCGTCGTACGAGCAGTACTTC
TRBJ1-2 | TRBV2 | NA | NA | CASRDALRRGGYTF | TGTGCCAGCAGGGACGCCCTTCGGAGGGGCGGCTACACCTTC
TRBJ1-1 | TRBV5-1 | few | NA | CASSLGQKFEAFF | TGCGCCAGCAGCTTGGGACAAAAGTTTGAAGCTTTCTTT
TRBJ2-2 | TRBV10-2 | NA | NA | CASSESGVSGNTGELFF | TGCGCCAGCAGTGAGTCGGGAGTTTCGGGGAACACCGGGGAGCTGTTTTTT
TRBJ1-2 | TRBV18 | once | NA | CASSTTRSDYGYTF | TGTGCCAGCTCAACCACCCGTAGCGACTATGGCTACACCTTC
TRBJ2-7 | TRBV28 | NA | TRBD1 | CASGSGQGVEQYF | TGTGCCAGCGGGTCGGGACAGGGGGTCGAGCAGTACTTC
TRBJ2-2 | TRBV19 | NA | NA | CASSRPDTFRELFF | TGTGCCAGTAGTAGACCTGACACCTTCCGGGAGCTGTTTTTT
TRBJ1-5 | TRBV19 | NA | NA | CASSIGRGRYNQPQHF | TGTGCCAGTAGTATTGGGCGGGGCCGCTACAATCAGCCCCAGCATTTT
TRBJ1-1 | TRBV19 | few | NA | CASSPRGVNTEAFF | TGTGCCAGTAGTCCTAGGGGCGTGAACACTGAAGCTTTCTTT
TRBJ2-5 | TRBV5-1 | NA | NA | CASSWEETQYF | TGCGCCAGCAGCTGGGAGGAGACCCAGTACTTC
TRBJ1-2 | TRBV10-3 | NA | TRBD1 | CAISPVAGTGPLGYTF | TGTGCCATCAGCCCAGTCGCCGGGACAGGGCCTTTGGGCTACACCTTC
TRBJ1-1 | TRBV21-1 | NA | NA | CASSKEAGCMTEAFF | TGTGCCAGCAGCAAAGAGGCAGGGTGTATGACTGAAGCTTTCTTT
TRBJ1-3 | TRBV18 | NA | TRBD1 | CASSPMGQASGNTIYF | TGTGCCAGCTCACCTATGGGACAGGCCTCTGGAAACACCATATATTTT
TRBJ2-2 | TRBV5-1 | NA | TRBD1 | CASGTGTVNTGELFF | TGCGCCAGCGGTACCGGGACAGTTAACACCGGGGAGCTGTTTTTT
TRBJ2-3 | TRBV11-2 | NA | NA | CASSLGLVATDTQYF | TGTGCCAGCAGCTTAGGGTTAGTAGCGACAGATACGCAGTATTTT
TRBJ1-4 | TRBV4-1 | NA | NA | CASSQPRSNEKLFF | TGCGCCAGCAGCCAGCCCAGATCTAATGAAAAACTGTTTTTT
TRBJ2-7 | TRBV4-1 | NA | TRBD1 | CASSHPGQGVYEQYF | TGCGCCAGCAGCCATCCGGGACAGGGGGTCTACGAGCAGTACTTC
TRBJ2-6 | TRBV6-5 | NA | TRBD2 | CASSPGGTGANVLTF | TGTGCCAGCAGTCCGGGGGGTACAGGGGCCAACGTCCTGACTTTC
TRBJ2-3 | TRBV18 | NA | NA | CASSSITGSDTQYF | TGTGCCAGCTCATCGATTACAGGGTCGGATACGCAGTATTTT
TRBJ1-4 | TRBV10-3 | NA | NA | CAISESTDNEKLFF | TGTGCCATCAGTGAGTCTACAGATAATGAAAAACTGTTTTTT
TRBJ1-1 | TRBV18 | NA | NA | CASSPPAGLNTEAFF | TGTGCCAGCTCACCACCGGCAGGCTTGAACACTGAAGCTTTCTTT
TRBJ1-5 | TRBV5-4 | NA | NA | CASSLVAPFSGDRPQHF | TGTGCCAGCAGCTTGGTGGCCCCTTTCTCAGGGGATCGGCCCCAGCATTTT
TRBJ1-1 | TRBV5-4 | NA | NA | CASSFDRNTEAFF | TGTGCCAGCAGCTTCGACAGGAACACTGAAGCTTTCTTT
TRBJ2-2 | TRBV5-4 | NA | TRBD2 | CASSSSGRARGELFF | TGTGCCAGCAGTTCTAGCGGGAGGGCCCGCGGGGAGCTGTTTTTT
TRBJ2-5 | TRBV2 | NA | NA | CASIRGETQYF | TGTGCCAGCATCAGAGGAGAGACCCAGTACTTC
TRBJ1-1 | TRBV18 | once | NA | CASSPGGGHTEAFF | TGTGCCAGCTCACCAGGAGGAGGGCACACTGAAGCTTTCTTT